This T cell receptor (beta chain) was documented in a study of T-cell reconstitution after alpha-beta-depleted transplantation in children. Germline lookup yields CDR1 SGHRS and CDR2 YFSETQ. The CDR3 covers 16 residues. Losses at the gene ends were 4 bases for V and 3 bases for J; bases not matched to a gene: 12. Unique molecular identifiers were built into the TCRbeta library. From the PCR reads, TCRdb called clonotypes with MiXCR, one entry per CDR3 protein. The table has approximately 270,000 distinct CDR3 sequences, roughly a quarter seen once. The sequencing used PBMCs, mostly from graft donor cells, collected 360 days after TCRalphabeta/CD19-depleted stem cell transplant. This clonotype was sampled from a female patient aged 2-9 years who had a stem cell transplant for congenital amegakaryocytic thrombocytopenia, so the T cells may come from the graft donor. The chain uses TRBV5-1 and TRBJ2-7; TRBD1 agrees at 8 bases. CDR3 in amino acids: CASSKTGARPLYEQYF. The CDR3 DNA is TGCGCCAGCAGCAAGACAGGGGCCAGGCCCCTCTACGAGCAGTACTTC.